The entry below gives a single T cell receptor (beta chain) sequence along with its context. Its antigen remains undetermined. No clone much larger than this one lies a single base away; base qualities are absent. The sample comes from a study of shared clonotypes between healthy human individuals (dated by TCRdb to between 2020 and 2021). For the study in its entirety: The cohort comprised two women and three men aged 18 to 49 years. Leukapheresis yielded between about 0.85 and 10 billion PBMCs per donor. To estimate repertoire size and how much clonotypes are shared between individuals, the study performed deep sequencing of blood TCR repertoires from five healthy adults. For each donor, three plates each were used for CD4 naive and CD4 memory, two plates were used for CD8 naive, and one plate was used for CD8 memory. Different laboratories and diverse techniques were used to prepare libraries and sequence TCR repertoires, to increase sequencing depth and limit assay-specific biases. Points the paper makes about the study in general: Incomplete sequencing was indicated by rarefaction of sorted-subset datasets, despite the large sequencing depth. Naive subsets generally had larger estimated clonotype richness than memory subsets. Sampling was limited to blood, and TCR repertoires in tissue likely differ from TCR repertoires in blood. About 5% of naive CD4, 3.5% of naive CD8, 2.3% of memory CD4, and approximately 0.39% of memory CD8 clonotypes were shared across a few donors. Pairwise subsampling indicated that sequencing depth was expected to affect the degree of clonotype sharing among donors. Because the study included a small number of donors, the genetic and exposure-history diversity represented was limited. Compared with non-shared clonotypes, the clonotypes found in all four sorted-subset donors had higher generation probabilities.

Measured from the cysteine to the phenylalanine, the CDR3 is 15 residues long. Only CDR3 DNA remains: 45 bases, in frame from the first base. In the germline V gene, CDR1 corresponds to SGHRS and CDR2 to YFSETQ. The junction shows trimming of 0 bases on V and 2 bases on J, and the gene matches do not reach 4 bases of it. The donors were healthy, HIV-negative adults with no recently reported acute infections or vaccinations. Every donor was a Caucasian adult living in Nashville, Tennessee, USA. CD4+ T cells were enriched through magnetic negative selection, after which naive cells were positively selected on CD45RA and the remaining negative fraction served as the memory subset. Blood was collected by leukapheresis, and PBMCs were isolated by Ficoll-Histopaque density gradient centrifugation and then cryopreserved in liquid nitrogen vapor phase. Analytical flow cytometry was used to check the purity and quantity of every magnetically sorted T cell population. Genomic DNA was isolated from each sorted fraction and quantified by UV absorbance on a Nanodrop 2000c.

TCR CDR3 regions were amplified from genomic DNA by multiplex PCR using the deep immunoSEQ assay. Genomic DNA extracted from each cell subset was distributed evenly over all wells of several immunoSEQ 96-well plates, and each plate served as one replicate. For sorted subsets, each replicate PCR was loaded with around 220 ng genomic DNA, equivalent to roughly 30,000 T cell genomes. The purified libraries were quantified using a Qubit 3.0 fluorometer, sized with a Bioanalyzer 2100, and then quantified again using the KAPA Library Quantification kit. Every immunoSEQ 96-well plate was sequenced on a separate single-read 150-cycle Illumina NextSeq 550 flow cell. The source study handled its data this way. Because the immunoSEQ output included only junctional sequences and no quality scores, the filtering could not be the same as the filtering used for full-length reads. Sequences were annotated with PyIR, a Python wrapper for IgBLAST v1.9, using IMGT germline references to assign V/J genes and CDR3. Reads with weak V/J assignments (E-value above 1e-6), missing CDR3, stop codons, out-of-frame junctions, or ambiguous translated residues were removed. A V3J clonotype was defined by an identical inferred V gene, J gene, and CDR3 amino acid sequence. Percentage overlap between repertoires was calculated by dividing the number of shared unique clonotypes by the size of the smaller repertoire. RTK rarefaction, the Chao1 estimator, and Recon v2.1 estimates of unobserved clonotypes were used to assess repertoire richness. OLGA was used to compute generation probabilities for all TCRbeta clonotypes that the gDNA method yielded from a few donors. The immuneACCESS repertoire file appears here via TCRdb, limited to in-frame rearrangements. These files lack a portion of the clones; in checked studies, under half of the deficit traces to unresolved V genes, and the cause of the others is not known. V and J calls and clone size are as listed in that table; D and trimming were resolved from the DNA. Across this sample there are roughly 2.2 million clones, with about nine tenths seen only once. The top ten clones comprise 0.37% of the sample.

This receptor was obtained from a man aged 18 to 29 in good health. Some clones in this sample may be carry-over from other donors' samples. The rearranged segments are TRBV5-1 and TRBJ1-2, with 7 junctional bases fitting TRBD1. The material sequenced was naive CD4+ T cells from PBMCs. The cell subset or site label of this sample denotes: CD45RA+ positively selected. The CDR3 has the sequence CASSLGQQGNYGYTF. The bases read TGCGCCAGCAGCTTGGGTCAACAGGGGAACTATGGCTACACCTTC.